The 4 T cell receptor beta chains given below trace back to one sample, sequenced in a study of human T cells and chemical hapten exposure. The time point here: patch test 1, 2 weeks after DPC sensitization. Treatment of the sample: therapeutic diphenylcyclopropenone sensitization with weekly scalp DPC. TCRdb processed the RACE reads anew with MiXCR; each CDR3 protein has one entry. Among 90,000 to 120,000 distinct CDR3 sequences listed, approximately 11% were seen once. The sequences come from whole blood, collected in connection with sensitization to the hapten diphenylcyclopropenone (DPC). The receptors were sampled from a woman aged 40 to 55 with alopecia areata. Some clones in this sample may be carry-over from other donors' samples.

This clonotype was recorded at least ten times. The V call is TRBV12-3 or TRBV12-4, the J call TRBJ2-5; D perhaps matches TRBD2 (5 bases). V lost 6 bases and J lost 2, with 13 bases in between. The CDR3 totals 14 residues. The CDR3 sequence: CASSPRGEQETQYF. DNA for the CDR3: TGTGCCAGCAGCCCCCGGGGAGAGCAAGAGACCCAGTACTTC.

This clonotype was observed many times. The gene calls are TRBV12-3 or TRBV12-4 and TRBJ2-1; 10 bases align to TRBD1. With V trimmed by 3 bases and J by 4 bases, 9 bases remained unmatched. The CDR3 has 17 residues. Here the CDR3 reads CASSLVRGQGMYNEQFF. In DNA, the CDR3 is TGTGCCAGCAGTTTGGTAAGGGGACAGGGGATGTACAATGAGCAGTTCTTC.

The chain employs TRBV28 and TRBJ1-4, with 10 bases matching TRBD1. The CDR3 runs to 14 residues. Trimming cost V 5 bases and J 6 bases; bases outside gene matches: 3. Germline V gene sequence: CDR1 MDHEN, CDR2 SYDVKM. CDR3 nucleotide sequence: TGTGCCAGCAGTCGGACAGGGGGATATGAAAAACTGTTTTTT. Translating gives CASSRTGGYEKLFF.

The chain has TRBV18 and TRBJ2-1, with D unclear. The CDR3 is made up of 15 amino acids. The ends were cut back, 6 bases at V and 8 bases at J, with 20 bases in the middle. Germline V gene sequence: CDR1 KGHSH, CDR2 LQKENI. The CDR3: CASSPEGPPGHEQFF. CDR3 coding DNA: TGTGCCAGCTCGCCGGAAGGACCCCCCGGCCATGAGCAGTTCTTC.